The entry below describes one T cell receptor (beta chain). Its antigen is still unknown. The data belong to a study of T cell repertoires in cytomegalovirus infection. Study in general: Shared public TCR beta signatures pointed to both CMV infection and a matching HLA type.

Study outcomes and limitations: There were HLA-C-restricted CMV-specific TCR beta clonotypes dominating the ex vivo response.

A single record per CDR3 protein comes from TCRdb applying MiXCR to the reads. The sample has over 150,000 distinct CDR3 sequences; 17% are singletons. Germline assignment: CDR1 DFQATT and CDR2 SNEGSKA (reference sequence). The CDR3 runs to 16 residues. The ends were cut back, 1 base at V and 4 bases at J, with 20 bases in the middle. This sequence was found in a human donor in good health (CMV status not recorded). Some clones in this sample may be carry-over from other donors' samples. Sequenced: CD8+ T cells from PBMCs. The chain links TRBV20-1 to TRBJ2-7, with D possibly called TRBD1 or TRBD2 (5 bases each). CDR3 in DNA: TGCAGTGCTAGAGCAAGGGATCAGGGAGACCTTTACGAGCAGTACTTC. Amino acid sequence: CSARARDQGDLYEQYF.